This T cell receptor (beta chain) was sequenced for a study of radiation and T cells in renal cell carcinoma. The protocol was immunoSEQ multiplex PCR, while the TCRdb copy is restricted to in-frame clones and leaves out a portion. The sample contains approximately 100,000 clones, roughly 90% of which appear only once. Study observations and caveats: From baseline, blood top tumor clonotypes peaked at 2 weeks post-radiation.

This clone was detected once. Its antigen is undetermined. The time point: baseline pretreatment blood. Treatment denoted: 15 Gy SBRT to primary tumor, nephrectomy 4 weeks later. The patient's renal cell carcinoma had clear cell pathology. This sequence was found in a man aged 50 or older with renal cell carcinoma. The source material was blood, sampled from a patient whose treatment included radiotherapy and nephrectomy.

CDR3 coding DNA: TGTGCAAGTCGCTTGGGACAGGGTGAAAACACCATATATTTT. Translating it yields CASRLGQGENTIYF. The J gene is TRBJ1-3, the V gene TRBV12-2; the table's D call, TRBD1, was not checked against the DNA. TRBV12-2 is listed as a pseudogene. The CDR3 consists of 14 residues.